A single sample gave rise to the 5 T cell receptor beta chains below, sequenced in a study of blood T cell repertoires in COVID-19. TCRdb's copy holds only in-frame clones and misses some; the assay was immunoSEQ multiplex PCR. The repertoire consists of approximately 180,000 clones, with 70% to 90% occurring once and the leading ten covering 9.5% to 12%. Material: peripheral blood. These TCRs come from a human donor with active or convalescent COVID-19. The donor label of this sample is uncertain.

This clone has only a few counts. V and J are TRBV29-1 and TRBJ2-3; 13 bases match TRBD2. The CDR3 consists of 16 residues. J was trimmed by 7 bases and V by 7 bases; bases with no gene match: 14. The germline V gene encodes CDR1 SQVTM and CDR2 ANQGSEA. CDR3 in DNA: TGCAGCGCCGAGCCCCAACTAGCGGGAGGGCCAAATACGCAGTATTTT. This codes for CSAEPQLAGGPNTQYF.

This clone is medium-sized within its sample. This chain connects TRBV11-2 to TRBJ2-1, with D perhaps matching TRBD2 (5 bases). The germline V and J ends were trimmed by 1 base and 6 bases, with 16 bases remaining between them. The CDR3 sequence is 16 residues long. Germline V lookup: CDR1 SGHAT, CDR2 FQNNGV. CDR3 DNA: TGTGCCAGCAGCTTAGTCTACGGGGTAGCAGGCAATGAGCAGTTCTTC. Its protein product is CASSLVYGVAGNEQFF.

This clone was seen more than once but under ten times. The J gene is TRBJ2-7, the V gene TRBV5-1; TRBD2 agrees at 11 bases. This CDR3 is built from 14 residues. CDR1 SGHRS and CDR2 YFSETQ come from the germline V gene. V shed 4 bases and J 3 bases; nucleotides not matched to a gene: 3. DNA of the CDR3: TGCGCCAGCAGCGGGGGGACTAGCGGCTACGAGCAGTACTTC. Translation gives CASSGGTSGYEQYF.

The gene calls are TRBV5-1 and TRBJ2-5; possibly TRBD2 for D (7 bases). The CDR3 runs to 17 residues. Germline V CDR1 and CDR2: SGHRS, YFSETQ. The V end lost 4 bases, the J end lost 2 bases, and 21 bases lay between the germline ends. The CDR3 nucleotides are TGCGCCAGCAGCCATCACCCGGCGGGGGCCGATCAAGAGACCCAGTACTTC. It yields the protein CASSHHPAGADQETQYF.

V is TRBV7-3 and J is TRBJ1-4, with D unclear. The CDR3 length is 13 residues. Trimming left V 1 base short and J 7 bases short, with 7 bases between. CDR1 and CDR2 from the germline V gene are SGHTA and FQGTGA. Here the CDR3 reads CASSLNPSEKLFF. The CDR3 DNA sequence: TGTGCCAGCAGCTTAAACCCCAGTGAAAAACTGTTTTTT.